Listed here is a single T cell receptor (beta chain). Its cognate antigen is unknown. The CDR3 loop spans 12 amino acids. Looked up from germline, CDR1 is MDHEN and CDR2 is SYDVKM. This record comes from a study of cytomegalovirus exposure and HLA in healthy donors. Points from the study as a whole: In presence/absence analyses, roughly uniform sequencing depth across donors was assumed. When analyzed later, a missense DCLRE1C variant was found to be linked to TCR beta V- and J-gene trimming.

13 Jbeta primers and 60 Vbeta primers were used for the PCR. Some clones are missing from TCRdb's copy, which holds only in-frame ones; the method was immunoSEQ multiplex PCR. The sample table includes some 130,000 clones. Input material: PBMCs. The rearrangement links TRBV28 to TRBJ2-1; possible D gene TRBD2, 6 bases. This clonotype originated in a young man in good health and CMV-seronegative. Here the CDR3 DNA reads TGTAGGGCGGGAACGGGTATCAATGAGCAGTTCTTC. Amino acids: CRAGTGINEQFF.